This is a list of T cell receptor beta chains from one sample in a study of blood T cell repertoires in COVID-19. Generated by immunoSEQ multiplex PCR, the TCRdb table keeps only in-frame clones and is missing some. The sample holds just under 90,000 clones, roughly 70% seen once. Sequencing was carried out using peripheral blood. Source of these receptors: a woman aged 80 or over with acute or convalescent COVID-19. CDR3s include the opening cysteine and the closing phenylalanine or tryptophan. D genes are given only for firm matches. Size tells how often a clone was seen (once, few, many) or the class of an expanded clone, and some rows leave it out.

abundance	d_gene	v_gene	j_gene	CDR3aa	CDR3nt
NA	NA	TRBV5-1	TRBJ1-1	CASSLGQGLAEAFF	TGCGCCAGCAGCTTGGGGCAGGGACTGGCTGAAGCTTTCTTT
once	TRBD1	TRBV7-8	TRBJ1-2	CASSRRDRAHGYTF	TGTGCCAGCAGCCGGAGGGACAGGGCCCATGGCTACACCTTC
NA	NA	TRBV3-1/TRBV3-2	TRBJ2-2	CASSQPGYGELFF	TGTGCCAGCAGCCAGCCGGGATACGGGGAGCTGTTTTTT
NA	TRBD1	TRBV23-1	TRBJ1-5	CASSPGTENQPQHF	TGCGCCAGCAGTCCTGGGACAGAGAATCAGCCCCAGCATTTT
few	TRBD2	TRBV5-5	TRBJ2-7	CASSFLAGVYEQYF	TGTGCCAGCAGCTTCTTAGCGGGGGTTTACGAGCAGTACTTC
NA	NA	TRBV7-3	TRBJ2-2	CASSLGRGPKTGELFF	TGTGCCAGCAGCTTAGGTCGGGGTCCAAAAACCGGGGAGCTGTTTTTT
NA	TRBD1	TRBV14	TRBJ2-3	CASSQGTGRNTQYF	TGTGCCAGCAGCCAAGGGACAGGGAGAAATACGCAGTATTTT
many	TRBD2	TRBV15	TRBJ2-1	CATSSDGLAGGFEQFF	TGTGCCACCAGCAGCGACGGACTAGCGGGGGGGTTTGAGCAGTTCTTC
NA	TRBD1	TRBV30	TRBJ2-2	CAWSRDRGTGELFF	TGTGCCTGGAGTCGGGACAGGGGCACCGGGGAGCTGTTTTTT
NA	TRBD1	TRBV3-1/TRBV3-2	TRBJ2-3	CASSPGQGNTDTQYF	TGTGCCAGCAGCCCCGGACAGGGTAACACAGATACGCAGTATTTT
NA	NA	TRBV5-1	TRBJ2-7	CASSGDSGYEQYF	TGCGCCAGCAGCGGGGATAGCGGCTACGAGCAGTACTTC
many	TRBD2	TRBV4-3	TRBJ2-1	CASSRPLGAGGSDEQFF	TGCGCCAGCAGCCGGCCCCTCGGTGCGGGGGGTTCCGATGAGCAGTTCTTC
NA	NA	TRBV4-2	TRBJ2-3	CASSQELSSSTDTQYF	TGTGCCAGCAGCCAAGAATTGAGTAGTAGCACAGATACGCAGTATTTT
NA	TRBD1	TRBV4-3	TRBJ1-4	CASSQEGQGNEKLFF	TGCGCCAGCAGCCAAGAGGGACAGGGTAATGAAAAACTGTTTTTT
few	NA	TRBV6-6	TRBJ1-2	CASRQDRSAYGYTF	TGTGCCAGCAGACAAGACAGGTCCGCTTATGGCTACACCTTC
NA	NA	TRBV9	TRBJ1-1	CASSVGWGLNTEAFF	TGTGCCAGCAGCGTAGGGTGGGGCCTGAACACTGAAGCTTTCTTT
NA	NA	TRBV7-6	TRBJ1-1	CASSQAQGLKNTEAFF	TGTGCCAGCAGCCAGGCACAGGGCCTAAAGAACACTGAAGCTTTCTTT